The next 11 T cell receptor beta chains were all read from a single sample in a study of T cells after yellow fever vaccination. TCRdb re-called the 5' RACE reads through MiXCR, storing one row per CDR3 protein. This sample has approximately 260,000 distinct CDR3 sequences, with 13% found just once. Source: CD4+ T cells sorted from PBMCs, taken 45 days after the yellow fever booster vaccination. The receptor source for this set is a man between 25 and 39 years old who received the YFV17D yellow fever vaccine.

This clonotype came up many times. This rearrangement joins TRBV20-1 to TRBJ2-1, with 7 bases aligning to TRBD1. Trimming took 3 bases from V and 4 from J; bases not matched to a gene: 6. Germline V lookup: CDR1 DFQATT, CDR2 SNEGSKA (reference sequence). CDR3 length: 14 residues. CDR3 loop: CSARGQSVYNEQFF. CDR3 nucleotides: TGCAGTGCTAGGGGACAGAGCGTTTACAATGAGCAGTTCTTC.

There are a few counts of this clonotype. The chain combines TRBV10-3 with TRBJ2-2; D is undetermined. Trimming stripped 7 bases from V and 6 bases from J, with 12 bases between. The CDR3 sequence is 13 residues long. Looked up from germline, CDR1 is ENHRY and CDR2 is SYGVKD. DNA for the CDR3: TGTGCCATCACTCGGCAAGAGGCCGGGGAGCTGTTTTTT. Encoded protein: CAITRQEAGELFF.

This clonotype was seen more than once but under ten times. The CDR3 spells CASSGTGDNYGYTF. The CDR3 region has the DNA TGTGCCAGCAGCGGCACAGGAGATAACTATGGCTACACCTTC. The chain joins TRBV9 to TRBJ1-2, with TRBD1 as a possible D gene (5 bases). Trimming took 3 bases from V and 1 from J, leaving 10 bases between them. The CDR3 is 14 amino acids. CDR1 SGDLS and CDR2 YYNGEE come from the germline V gene.

There are a few counts of this clonotype. The gene calls are TRBV11-2 and TRBJ2-4; D might be TRBD2 (5 bases). This CDR3 has 15 amino acids. The germline CDR1 and CDR2 sequences are SGHAT and FQNNGV. The V gene lost 5 bases and the J gene lost 0 bases, with 11 bases spanning the gap. The CDR3 sequence: CASSPRTQAKNIQYF. Here the CDR3 DNA reads TGTGCCAGCAGCCCTCGGACTCAAGCCAAAAACATTCAGTACTTC.

This clonotype turned up a few times. V gene TRBV20-1 combines with J gene TRBJ2-5; TRBD1 aligns across 8 bases. Germline lookup yields CDR1 DFQATT and CDR2 SNEGSKA (reference sequence). The CDR3 has 14 residues. V lost 4 bases, J lost 4 bases, and 8 bases stayed unmatched. The CDR3 reads CSAKPSGGPETQYF. The CDR3 DNA is TGCAGTGCTAAACCTTCAGGGGGCCCAGAGACCCAGTACTTC.

The chain links TRBV28 to TRBJ2-5; 8 bases align to TRBD2. CDR1 and CDR2 from the germline V gene are MDHEN and SYDVKM. The CDR3 covers 13 residues. V lost 7 bases to trimming and J lost 3 bases; unmatched junction nucleotides: 4. DNA for the CDR3: TGTGCCAGCACCCTTAGCGGGGAAGAGACCCAGTACTTC. Translating it yields CASTLSGEETQYF.

The rearrangement joins TRBV29-1 to TRBJ2-4, with D unclear. This CDR3 region has 13 residues. Per the germline V gene, CDR1 is SQVTM and CDR2 is ANQGSEA. Trimming left V 8 bases short and J 1 base short, with 12 bases between. The CDR3 loop is CSMSARAKNIQYF. CDR3 DNA sequence: TGCAGCATGTCCGCCCGGGCCAAAAACATTCAGTACTTC.

In this sample, this clonotype turned up a few times. The chain joins TRBV3-1 to TRBJ2-1; D uncertain. V dropped 8 bases and J dropped 4 bases, with 12 bases sitting between them. Per the germline V gene, CDR1 is LGHDT and CDR2 is YNNKEL (reference sequence). The CDR3 extends over 13 amino acids. The CDR3 DNA reads TGTGCCAGCGCCAGGATAGGGTACAATGAGCAGTTCTTC. Encoded protein: CASARIGYNEQFF.

The chain uses TRBV11-2 and TRBJ2-1, with 9 positions matching TRBD2. The V segment lost 7 bases and the J segment 9 bases; nucleotides outside the gene matches: 10. This CDR3 comprises 14 residues. The germline V gene encodes CDR1 SGHAT and CDR2 FQNNGV. The CDR3 protein is CASTLGLAGSEQFF. The DNA of the CDR3 is TGTGCCAGCACCCTGGGGCTAGCGGGGAGTGAGCAGTTCTTC.

The chain has TRBV29-1 and TRBJ1-1; D is uncertain. Germline CDR1 reads SQVTM; CDR2 reads ANQGSEA. The CDR3 runs 13 residues. Trimming took 0 bases from V and 0 from J, leaving 5 bases between them. CDR3 amino acids: CSVEDGVNTEAFF. CDR3 DNA: TGCAGCGTTGAAGATGGTGTGAACACTGAAGCTTTCTTT.

This chain connects TRBV20-1 to TRBJ2-1; 7 bases map to TRBD2. CDR3 size: 14 residues. The V gene's germline CDR1 is DFQATT and CDR2 SNEGSKA (reference sequence). Unmatched junction bases numbered 9, after V lost 4 bases and J lost 6 bases. CDR3 protein: CSAILSGTGNEQFF. As DNA, the CDR3 is TGCAGTGCTATCCTAAGCGGGACGGGCAATGAGCAGTTCTTC.